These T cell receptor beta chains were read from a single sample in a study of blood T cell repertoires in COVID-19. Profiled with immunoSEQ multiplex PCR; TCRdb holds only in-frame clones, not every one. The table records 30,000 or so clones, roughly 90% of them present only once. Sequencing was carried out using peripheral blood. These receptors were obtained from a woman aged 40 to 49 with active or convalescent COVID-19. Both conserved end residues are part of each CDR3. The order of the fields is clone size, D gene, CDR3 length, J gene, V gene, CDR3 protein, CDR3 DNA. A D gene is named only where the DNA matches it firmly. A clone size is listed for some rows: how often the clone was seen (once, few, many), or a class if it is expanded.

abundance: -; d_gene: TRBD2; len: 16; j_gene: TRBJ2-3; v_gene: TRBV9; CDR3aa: CASSVGGSGIADTQYF; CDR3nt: TGTGCCAGCAGCGTAGGGGGTAGCGGGATCGCAGATACGCAGTATTTT
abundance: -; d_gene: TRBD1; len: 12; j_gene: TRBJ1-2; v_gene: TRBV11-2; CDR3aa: CASSPDRVGYTF; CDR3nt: TGTGCCAGCAGCCCGGACAGGGTGGGGTACACCTTC
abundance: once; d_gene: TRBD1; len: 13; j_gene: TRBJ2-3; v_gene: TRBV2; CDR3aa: CASSRGPPDTQYF; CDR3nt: TGTGCCAGCAGCAGGGGGCCCCCAGATACGCAGTATTTT
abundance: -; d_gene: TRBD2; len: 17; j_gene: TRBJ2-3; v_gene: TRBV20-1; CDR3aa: CSASEGLAGAPTDTQYF; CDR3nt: TGCAGTGCTAGTGAGGGACTAGCGGGAGCCCCCACAGATACGCAGTATTTT
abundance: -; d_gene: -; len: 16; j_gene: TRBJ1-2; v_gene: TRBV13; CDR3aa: CASSLLGDTANYGYTF; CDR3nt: TGTGCCAGCAGCTTACTGGGGGACACAGCTAACTATGGCTACACCTTC
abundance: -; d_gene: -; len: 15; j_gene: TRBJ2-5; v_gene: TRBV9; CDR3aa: CASSLGAGRQETQYF; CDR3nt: TGTGCCAGCAGCCTCGGAGCGGGCCGCCAAGAGACCCAGTACTTC
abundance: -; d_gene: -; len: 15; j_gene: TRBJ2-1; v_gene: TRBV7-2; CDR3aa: CASSLVFTTYNEQFF; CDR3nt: TGTGCCAGCAGCTTAGTCTTCACTACCTACAATGAGCAGTTCTTC
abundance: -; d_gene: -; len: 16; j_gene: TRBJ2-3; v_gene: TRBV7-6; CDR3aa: CASSLGRGQSTDTQYF; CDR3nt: TGTGCCAGCAGCTTAGGGCGGGGGCAAAGCACAGATACGCAGTATTTT
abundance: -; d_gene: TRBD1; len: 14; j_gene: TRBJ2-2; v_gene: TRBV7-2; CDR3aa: CASSWDRLTGELFF; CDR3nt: TGTGCCAGCAGCTGGGACAGACTCACCGGGGAGCTGTTTTTT
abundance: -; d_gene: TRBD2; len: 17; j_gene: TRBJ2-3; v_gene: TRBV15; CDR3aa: CATSRDLGLERSDTQYF; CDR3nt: TGTGCCACCAGCAGAGATCTGGGACTAGAGAGGTCGGATACGCAGTATTTT
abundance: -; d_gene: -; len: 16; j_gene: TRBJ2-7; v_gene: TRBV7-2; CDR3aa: CASSLEGLLLSYEQYF; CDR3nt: TGTGCCAGCAGCTTAGAGGGACTCCTCCTCTCCTACGAGCAGTACTTC
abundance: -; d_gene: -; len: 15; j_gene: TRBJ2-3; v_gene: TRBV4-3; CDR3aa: CASSQDAQGTDTQYF; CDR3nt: TGCGCCAGCAGCCAAGATGCCCAGGGGACAGATACGCAGTATTTT
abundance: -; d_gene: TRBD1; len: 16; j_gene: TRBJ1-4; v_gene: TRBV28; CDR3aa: CASSQGWGTGGEKLFF; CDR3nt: TGTGCCAGCAGCCAAGGGTGGGGGACAGGGGGCGAAAAACTGTTTTTT
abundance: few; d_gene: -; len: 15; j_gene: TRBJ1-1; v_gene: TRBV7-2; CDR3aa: CASSLDRVGVTEAFF; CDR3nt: TGTGCCAGCAGCTTAGACAGAGTCGGGGTCACTGAAGCTTTCTTT
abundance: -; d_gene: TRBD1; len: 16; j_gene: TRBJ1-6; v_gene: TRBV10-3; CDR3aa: CAISTTDRSYNSPLHF; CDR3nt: TGTGCCATCAGCACTACGGACAGGTCCTATAATTCACCCCTCCACTTT
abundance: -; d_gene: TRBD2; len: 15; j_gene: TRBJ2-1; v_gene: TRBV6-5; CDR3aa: CASSLAGGGDNEQFF; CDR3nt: TGTGCCAGCAGCTTAGCGGGAGGGGGGGACAATGAGCAGTTCTTC
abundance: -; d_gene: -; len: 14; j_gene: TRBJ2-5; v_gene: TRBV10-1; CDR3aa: CASSAAGTGETQYF; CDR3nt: TGCGCCAGCAGTGCGGCGGGGACGGGGGAGACCCAGTACTTC
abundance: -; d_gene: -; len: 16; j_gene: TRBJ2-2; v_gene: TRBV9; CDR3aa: CASSVEPTGYTGELFF; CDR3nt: TGTGCCAGCAGCGTAGAACCTACAGGGTACACCGGGGAGCTGTTTTTT
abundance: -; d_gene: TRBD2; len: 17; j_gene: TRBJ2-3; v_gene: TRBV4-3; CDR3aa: CASSQLAGGSGTDTQYF; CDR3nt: TGCGCCAGCAGCCAACTAGCGGGGGGCTCCGGCACAGATACGCAGTATTTT
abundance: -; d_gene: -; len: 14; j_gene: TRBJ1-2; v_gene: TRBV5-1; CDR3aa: CASSLDRTNYGYTF; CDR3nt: TGCGCCAGCAGCTTGGACAGGACTAACTATGGCTACACCTTC
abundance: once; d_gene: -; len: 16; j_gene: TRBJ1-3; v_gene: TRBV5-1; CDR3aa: CASSLETGSSGNTIYF; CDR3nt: TGCGCCAGCAGCTTGGAAACAGGGAGTTCTGGAAACACCATATATTTT
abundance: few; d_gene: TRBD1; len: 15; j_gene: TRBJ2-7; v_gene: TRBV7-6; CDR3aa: CASSSVTGAGYEQYF; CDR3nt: TGTGCCAGCAGCTCAGTGACAGGGGCGGGCTACGAGCAGTACTTC
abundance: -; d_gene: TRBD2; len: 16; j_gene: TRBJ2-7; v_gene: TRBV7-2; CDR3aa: CASSLDGTSRTYEQYF; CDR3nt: TGTGCCAGCAGCTTAGATGGGACTAGCCGTACCTACGAGCAGTACTTC
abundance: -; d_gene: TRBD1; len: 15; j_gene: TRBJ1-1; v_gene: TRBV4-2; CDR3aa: CASSQRDRENTEAFF; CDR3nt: TGTGCCAGCAGCCAACGGGACAGGGAAAACACTGAAGCTTTCTTT
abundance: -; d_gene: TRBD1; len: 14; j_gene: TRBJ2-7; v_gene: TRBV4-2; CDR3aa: CASSPGQGSGEQYF; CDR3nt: TGTGCCAGCAGCCCAGGACAGGGGTCGGGCGAGCAGTACTTC
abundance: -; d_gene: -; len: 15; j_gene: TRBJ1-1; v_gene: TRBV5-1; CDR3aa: CATRSSRQGNTEAFF; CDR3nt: TGCGCCACCCGTTCCTCCCGGCAGGGGAACACTGAAGCTTTCTTT
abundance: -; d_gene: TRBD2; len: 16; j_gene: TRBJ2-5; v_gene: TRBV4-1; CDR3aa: CASSQQTSGNQETQYF; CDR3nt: TGCGCCAGCAGCCAACAAACTAGCGGGAACCAAGAGACCCAGTACTTC
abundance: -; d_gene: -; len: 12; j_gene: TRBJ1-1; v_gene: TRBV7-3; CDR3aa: CASSLGATEAFF; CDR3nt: TGTGCCAGCAGCTTGGGCGCGACCGAGGCTTTCTTT
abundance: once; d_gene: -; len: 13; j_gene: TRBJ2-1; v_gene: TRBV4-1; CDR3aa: CASSQGPGGPLFF; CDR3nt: TGCGCCAGCAGCCAAGGGCCCGGAGGACCGTTATTCTTC
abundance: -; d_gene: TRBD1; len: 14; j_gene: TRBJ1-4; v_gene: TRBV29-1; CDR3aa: CSVLRDRLGEKLFF; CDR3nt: TGCAGCGTTCTTCGGGACAGACTGGGGGAAAAACTGTTTTTT
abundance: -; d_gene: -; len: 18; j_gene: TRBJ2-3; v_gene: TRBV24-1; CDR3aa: CATSAGPTQLPGTDTQYF; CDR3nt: TGTGCCACCAGTGCAGGGCCCACACAACTGCCTGGCACAGATACGCAGTATTTT
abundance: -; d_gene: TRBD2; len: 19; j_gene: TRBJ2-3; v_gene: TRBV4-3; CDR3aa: CASSQGWAGGSESTDTQYF; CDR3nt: TGCGCCAGCAGCCAAGGTTGGGCGGGGGGCTCGGAGAGCACAGATACGCAGTATTTT
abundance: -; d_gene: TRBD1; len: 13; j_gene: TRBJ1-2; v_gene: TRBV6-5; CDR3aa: CASWTGGSYGYTF; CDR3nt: TGTGCCAGTTGGACAGGGGGCTCTTATGGCTACACCTTC
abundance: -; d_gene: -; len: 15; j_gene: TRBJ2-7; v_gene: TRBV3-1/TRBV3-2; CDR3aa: CASSQEGSRNYEQYF; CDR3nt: TGTGCCAGCAGCCAAGAGGGTAGCAGAAATTACGAGCAGTACTTC
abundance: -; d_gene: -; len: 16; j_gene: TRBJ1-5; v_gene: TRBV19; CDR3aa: CASSITGGQGGQPQHF; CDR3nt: TGTGCCAGTAGTATCACGGGGGGCCAGGGTGGCCAGCCCCAGCATTTT